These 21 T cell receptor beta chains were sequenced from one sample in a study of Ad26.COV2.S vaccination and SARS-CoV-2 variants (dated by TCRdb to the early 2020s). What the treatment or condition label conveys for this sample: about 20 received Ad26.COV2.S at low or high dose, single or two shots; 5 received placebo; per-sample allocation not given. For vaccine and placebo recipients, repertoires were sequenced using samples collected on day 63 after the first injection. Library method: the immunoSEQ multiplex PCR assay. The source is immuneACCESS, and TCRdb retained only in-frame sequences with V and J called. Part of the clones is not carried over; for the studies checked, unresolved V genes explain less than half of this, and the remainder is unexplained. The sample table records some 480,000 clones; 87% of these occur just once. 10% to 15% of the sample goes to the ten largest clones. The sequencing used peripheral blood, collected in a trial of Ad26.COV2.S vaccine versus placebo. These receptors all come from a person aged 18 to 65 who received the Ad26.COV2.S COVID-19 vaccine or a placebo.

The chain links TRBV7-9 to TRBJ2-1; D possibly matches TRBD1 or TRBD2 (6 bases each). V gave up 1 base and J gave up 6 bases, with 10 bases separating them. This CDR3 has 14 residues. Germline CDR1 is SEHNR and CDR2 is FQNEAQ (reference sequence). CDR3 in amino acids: CASSLVGGLNEQFF. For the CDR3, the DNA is TGTGCCAGCAGCTTAGTAGGGGGACTCAATGAGCAGTTCTTC.

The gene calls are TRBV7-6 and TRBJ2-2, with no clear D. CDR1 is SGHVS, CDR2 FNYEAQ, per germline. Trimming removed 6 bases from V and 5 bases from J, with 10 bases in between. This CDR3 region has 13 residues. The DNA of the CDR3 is TGTGCCAGCAGTTCCGACCCGACCGGGGAGCTGTTTTTT. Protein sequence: CASSSDPTGELFF.

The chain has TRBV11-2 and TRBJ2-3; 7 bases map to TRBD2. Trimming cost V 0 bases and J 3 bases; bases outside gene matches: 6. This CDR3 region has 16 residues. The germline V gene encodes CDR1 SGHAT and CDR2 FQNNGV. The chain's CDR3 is CASSLDGAAGTDTQYF. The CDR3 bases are TGTGCCAGCAGCTTAGATGGAGCAGCGGGGACAGATACGCAGTATTTT.

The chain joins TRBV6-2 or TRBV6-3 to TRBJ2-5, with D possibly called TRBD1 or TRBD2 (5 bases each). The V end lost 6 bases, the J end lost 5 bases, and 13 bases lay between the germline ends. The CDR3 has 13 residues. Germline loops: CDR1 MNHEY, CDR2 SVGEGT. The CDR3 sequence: CASSWDAGETQYF. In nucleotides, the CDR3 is TGTGCCAGCAGCTGGGACGCAGGCGAGACCCAGTACTTC.

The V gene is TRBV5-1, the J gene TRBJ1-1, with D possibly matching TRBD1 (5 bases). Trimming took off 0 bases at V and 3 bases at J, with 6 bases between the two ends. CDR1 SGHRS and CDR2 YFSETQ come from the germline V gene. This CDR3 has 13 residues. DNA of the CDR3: TGCGCCAGCAGCTTGGGAGGGGACACTGAAGCTTTCTTT. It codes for CASSLGGDTEAFF.

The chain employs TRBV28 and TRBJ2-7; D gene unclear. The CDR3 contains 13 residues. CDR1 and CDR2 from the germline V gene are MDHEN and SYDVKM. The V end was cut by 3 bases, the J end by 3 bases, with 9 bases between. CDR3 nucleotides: TGTGCCAGCAGTTTGTCACGGAGCTACGAGCAGTACTTC. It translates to CASSLSRSYEQYF.

CDR3 in DNA: TGTGCCAGCAGTTACTCGAGGCGGGGGGGGCGGAATCAAGAGACCCAGTACTTC. Its protein product is CASSYSRRGGRNQETQYF. V and J are TRBV6-2 or TRBV6-3 and TRBJ2-5, with 9 bases lining up with TRBD2. The CDR3 length is 18 residues. CDR1 MNHEY and CDR2 SVGEGT come from the germline V gene. V dropped 0 bases and J dropped 2; count of bases not matched to a gene: 10.

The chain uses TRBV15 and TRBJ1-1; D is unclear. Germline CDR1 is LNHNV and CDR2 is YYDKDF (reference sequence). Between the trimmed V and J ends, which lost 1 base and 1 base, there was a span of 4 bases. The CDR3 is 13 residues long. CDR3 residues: CATSRGPNTEAFF. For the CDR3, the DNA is TGTGCCACCAGCAGAGGCCCGAACACTGAAGCTTTCTTT.

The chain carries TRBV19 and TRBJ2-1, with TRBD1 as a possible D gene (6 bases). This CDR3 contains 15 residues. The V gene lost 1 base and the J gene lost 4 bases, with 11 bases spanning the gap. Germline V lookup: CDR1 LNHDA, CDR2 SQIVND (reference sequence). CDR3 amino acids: CASSIVGTPYNEQFF. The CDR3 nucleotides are TGTGCCAGTAGTATAGTGGGGACACCTTACAATGAGCAGTTCTTC. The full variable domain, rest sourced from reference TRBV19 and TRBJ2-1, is DGGITQSPKYLFRKEGQNVTLSCEQNLNHDAMYWYRQDPGQGLRLIYYSQIVNDFQKGDIAEGYSVSREKKESFPLTVTSAQKNPTAFYLCASSIVGTPYNEQFFGPGTRLTVL.

Written as DNA, the CDR3 is TGTGCCACCAGCAGAGTCGGAGGCAATCAGCCCCAGCATTTT. This gives the protein CATSRVGGNQPQHF. This chain connects TRBV15 to TRBJ1-5; no clear D gene. Trimming took 1 base from V and 2 from J, leaving 6 bases between them. CDR1 LNHNV and CDR2 YYDKDF come from the germline V gene (reference sequence). The length of the CDR3 is 14 residues.

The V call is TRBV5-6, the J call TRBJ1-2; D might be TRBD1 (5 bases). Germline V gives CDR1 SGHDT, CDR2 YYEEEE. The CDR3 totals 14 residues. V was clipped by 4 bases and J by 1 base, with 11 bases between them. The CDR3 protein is CASSQLDSNYGYTF. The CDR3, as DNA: TGTGCCAGCAGCCAACTCGACAGTAACTATGGCTACACCTTC.

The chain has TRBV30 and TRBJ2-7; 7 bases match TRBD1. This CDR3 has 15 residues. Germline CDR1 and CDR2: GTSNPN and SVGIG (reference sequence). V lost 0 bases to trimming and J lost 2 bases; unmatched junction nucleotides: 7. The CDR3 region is CAWSVETGKTYEQYF. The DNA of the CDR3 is TGTGCCTGGAGTGTGGAGACAGGGAAAACCTACGAGCAGTACTTC.

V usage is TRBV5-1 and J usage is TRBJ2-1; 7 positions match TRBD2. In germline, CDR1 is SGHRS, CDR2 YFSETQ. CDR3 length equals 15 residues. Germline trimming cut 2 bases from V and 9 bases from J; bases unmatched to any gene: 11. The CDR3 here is CASSFNVGGRGEQFF. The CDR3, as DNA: TGCGCCAGCAGCTTCAACGTCGGCGGGAGAGGTGAGCAGTTCTTC.

The CDR3 region has the DNA TGTGCCAGCAGGACAGGGGTGGACACTGAAGCTTTCTTT. Translated, it gives CASRTGVDTEAFF. The V gene is TRBV2, the J gene TRBJ1-1; 8 bases match TRBD1. J lost 3 bases, V lost 6 bases, and 3 bases had no gene match. The V gene's germline CDR1 is SNHLY and CDR2 FYNNEI. The CDR3 consists of 13 residues.

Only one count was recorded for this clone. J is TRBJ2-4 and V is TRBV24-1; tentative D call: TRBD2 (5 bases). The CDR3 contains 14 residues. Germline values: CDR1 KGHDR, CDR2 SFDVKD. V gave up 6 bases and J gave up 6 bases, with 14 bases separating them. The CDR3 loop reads CATSNSGEGNIQYF. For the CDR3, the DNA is TGTGCCACCAGTAACTCAGGAGAGGGAAACATTCAGTACTTC.

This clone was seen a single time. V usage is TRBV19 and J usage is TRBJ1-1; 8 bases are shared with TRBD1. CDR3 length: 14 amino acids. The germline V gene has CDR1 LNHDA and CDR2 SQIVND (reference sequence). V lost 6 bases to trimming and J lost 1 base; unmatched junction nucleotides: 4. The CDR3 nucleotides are TGTGCCAGTAGAACGGGACAGGCGAACACTGAAGCTTTCTTT. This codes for CASRTGQANTEAFF.

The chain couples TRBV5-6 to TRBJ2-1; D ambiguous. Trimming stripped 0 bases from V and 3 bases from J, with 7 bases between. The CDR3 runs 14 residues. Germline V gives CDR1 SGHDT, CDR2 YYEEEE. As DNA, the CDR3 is TGTGCCAGCAGCTTGGGAGGACGCTACAATGAGCAGTTCTTC. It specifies CASSLGGRYNEQFF.

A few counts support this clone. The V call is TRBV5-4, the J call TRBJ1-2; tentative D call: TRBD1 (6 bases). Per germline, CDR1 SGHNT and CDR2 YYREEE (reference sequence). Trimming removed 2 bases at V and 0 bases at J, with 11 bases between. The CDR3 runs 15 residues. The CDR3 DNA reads TGTGCCAGCAGCTTCGGGACATCCGCTAACTATGGCTACACCTTC. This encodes CASSFGTSANYGYTF.

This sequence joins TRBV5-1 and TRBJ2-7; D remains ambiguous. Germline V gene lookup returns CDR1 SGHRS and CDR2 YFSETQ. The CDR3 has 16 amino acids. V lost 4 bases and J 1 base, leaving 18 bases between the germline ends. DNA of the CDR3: TGCGCCAGCAGCCCCACGGGTGGCCAACTGTCCTACGAGCAGTACTTC. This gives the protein CASSPTGGQLSYEQYF.

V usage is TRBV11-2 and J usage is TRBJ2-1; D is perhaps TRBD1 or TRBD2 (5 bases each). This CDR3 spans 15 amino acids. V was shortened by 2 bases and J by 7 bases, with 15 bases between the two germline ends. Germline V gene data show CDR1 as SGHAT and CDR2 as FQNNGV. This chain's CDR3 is CASSLRGPPGNEQFF. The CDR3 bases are TGTGCCAGCAGCTTAAGGGGACCCCCTGGGAATGAGCAGTTCTTC.

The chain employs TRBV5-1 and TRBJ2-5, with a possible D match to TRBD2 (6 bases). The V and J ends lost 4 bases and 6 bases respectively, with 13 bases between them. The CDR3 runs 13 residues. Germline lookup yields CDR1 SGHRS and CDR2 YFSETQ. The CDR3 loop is CASSLGGEKTQYF. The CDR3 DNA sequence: TGCGCCAGCAGCCTGGGGGGAGAGAAGACCCAGTACTTC.